These T cell receptor beta chains were read from a single sample in a study of post-analysis software for immune sequencing data. TCRdb independently ran MiXCR on the PCR reads; one entry per CDR3 protein. This sample carries hundreds of thousands of distinct CDR3 sequences, about 60% of them seen once, and the ten largest clones take about 11%. The specimen sequenced was blood. These receptors came from a girl aged 2 to 9 with multiple sclerosis. Each CDR3 is given with its conserved first and last residue. The order of the fields is J gene, clone size, V gene, D gene, CDR3 protein, CDR3 DNA. D genes are given only for firm matches. Clone size is not always given. Where it is, it says once, few, many or a class for expanded clones.

j_gene: TRBJ2-1
abundance: once
v_gene: TRBV5-5
d_gene: -
CDR3aa: CASSLWGFNEQFF
CDR3nt: TGTGCCAGCAGCTTGTGGGGTTTCAATGAGCAGTTCTTC

j_gene: TRBJ1-5
abundance: -
v_gene: TRBV5-1
d_gene: -
CDR3aa: CASRLEPNQPQHF
CDR3nt: TGCGCCAGCAGGTTAGAGCCTAATCAGCCCCAGCATTTT

j_gene: TRBJ2-3
abundance: -
v_gene: TRBV3-1
d_gene: TRBD2
CDR3aa: CASSLGLAWTDTQYF
CDR3nt: TGTGCCAGCAGCCTTGGACTAGCGTGGACAGATACGCAGTATTTT

j_gene: TRBJ1-4
abundance: -
v_gene: TRBV18
d_gene: -
CDR3aa: CASSPGREKLFF
CDR3nt: TGTGCCAGCTCACCAGGAAGGGAAAAACTGTTTTTT

j_gene: TRBJ1-2
abundance: -
v_gene: TRBV28
d_gene: -
CDR3aa: CASRGGGRYGYTF
CDR3nt: TGTGCCAGCAGGGGTGGGGGGCGCTACGGCTACACCTTC

j_gene: TRBJ1-2
abundance: -
v_gene: TRBV29-1
d_gene: TRBD1
CDR3aa: CSVRDRLYYGYTF
CDR3nt: TGCAGCGTGAGGGACAGACTCTACTATGGCTACACCTTC

j_gene: TRBJ1-2
abundance: few
v_gene: TRBV3-1
d_gene: -
CDR3aa: CASSQDFGTVYGYTF
CDR3nt: TGTGCCAGCAGCCAAGATTTCGGGACGGTTTATGGCTACACCTTC

j_gene: TRBJ2-1
abundance: once
v_gene: TRBV11-2
d_gene: TRBD2
CDR3aa: CASSLRLAGGFLYNEQFF
CDR3nt: TGTGCCAGCAGCTTACGGCTAGCGGGGGGCTTCCTATACAATGAGCAGTTCTTC

j_gene: TRBJ1-1
abundance: -
v_gene: TRBV5-1
d_gene: -
CDR3aa: CASSWGLTGRNTEAFF
CDR3nt: TGCGCCAGCAGCTGGGGGCTAACAGGGCGGAACACTGAAGCTTTCTTT

j_gene: TRBJ2-3
abundance: -
v_gene: TRBV20-1
d_gene: TRBD2
CDR3aa: CSAGPLAARTDTQYF
CDR3nt: TGCAGTGCCGGCCCACTAGCGGCTCGCACAGATACGCAGTATTTT

j_gene: TRBJ2-3
abundance: -
v_gene: TRBV20-1
d_gene: TRBD1
CDR3aa: CSVPARTGGTDTQYF
CDR3nt: TGCAGTGTTCCTGCCAGGACAGGGGGTACAGATACGCAGTATTTT

j_gene: TRBJ2-7
abundance: -
v_gene: TRBV11-2
d_gene: -
CDR3aa: CASSSESPYEQYF
CDR3nt: TGTGCCAGCAGCTCCGAATCCCCCTACGAGCAGTACTTC

j_gene: TRBJ1-2
abundance: once
v_gene: TRBV7-2
d_gene: TRBD1
CDR3aa: CASRRTGINYGYTF
CDR3nt: TGTGCCAGCAGGCGGACAGGGATTAATTATGGCTACACCTTC

j_gene: TRBJ2-7
abundance: -
v_gene: TRBV20-1
d_gene: -
CDR3aa: CSIPGTSYEQYF
CDR3nt: TGCAGCATTCCCGGGACCAGCTACGAGCAGTACTTC

j_gene: TRBJ1-1
abundance: -
v_gene: TRBV29-1
d_gene: -
CDR3aa: CSGREGSQAFF
CDR3nt: TGCAGCGGGAGGGAGGGTAGCCAAGCTTTCTTT

j_gene: TRBJ2-7
abundance: few
v_gene: TRBV5-1
d_gene: -
CDR3aa: CASSLQATTDEQYF
CDR3nt: TGCGCCAGCAGCTTGCAAGCCACCACTGACGAGCAGTACTTC

j_gene: TRBJ1-2
abundance: -
v_gene: TRBV12-3/TRBV12-4
d_gene: TRBD1
CDR3aa: CASSLRSGQGAGYTF
CDR3nt: TGTGCCAGCAGTCTCAGGTCGGGACAGGGGGCTGGCTACACCTTC

j_gene: TRBJ2-7
abundance: -
v_gene: TRBV20-1
d_gene: -
CDR3aa: CSARDAGRYEQYF
CDR3nt: TGCAGTGCTAGAGATGCAGGTCGGTACGAGCAGTACTTC

j_gene: TRBJ2-7
abundance: -
v_gene: TRBV7-3
d_gene: TRBD2
CDR3aa: CASSLSFAGEVEQYF
CDR3nt: TGTGCCAGCAGCTTAAGTTTCGCGGGGGAGGTCGAGCAGTACTTC

j_gene: TRBJ2-5
abundance: -
v_gene: TRBV7-7
d_gene: -
CDR3aa: CASSLESGQGETQYF
CDR3nt: TGTGCCAGCAGCTTAGAAAGCGGGCAGGGAGAGACCCAGTACTTC

j_gene: TRBJ1-2
abundance: -
v_gene: TRBV20-1
d_gene: -
CDR3aa: CSARWTALGYGYTF
CDR3nt: TGCAGTGCTAGATGGACGGCCCTAGGGTATGGCTACACCTTC

j_gene: TRBJ2-5
abundance: once
v_gene: TRBV2
d_gene: TRBD2
CDR3aa: CASTLNSGYQETQYF
CDR3nt: TGTGCCAGCACCTTAAATAGCGGGTACCAAGAGACCCAGTACTTC

j_gene: TRBJ2-4
abundance: -
v_gene: TRBV6-6
d_gene: TRBD2
CDR3aa: CASSYSGGRDFKNIQYF
CDR3nt: TGTGCCAGCAGTTACTCGGGAGGGCGGGATTTTAAAAACATTCAGTACTTC

j_gene: TRBJ2-2
abundance: -
v_gene: TRBV5-1
d_gene: -
CDR3aa: CASTLTNTGELFF
CDR3nt: TGCGCCAGCACCCTAACTAACACCGGGGAGCTGTTTTTT

j_gene: TRBJ2-1
abundance: -
v_gene: TRBV7-9
d_gene: -
CDR3aa: CASSLLGGGENNEQFF
CDR3nt: TGTGCCAGCAGCTTATTAGGGGGAGGGGAAAACAATGAGCAGTTCTTC

j_gene: TRBJ2-5
abundance: -
v_gene: TRBV10-3
d_gene: -
CDR3aa: CASGGKETQYF
CDR3nt: TGTGCCTCGGGGGGCAAAGAGACCCAGTACTTC

j_gene: TRBJ1-2
abundance: -
v_gene: TRBV20-1
d_gene: -
CDR3aa: CSARDQTSSSSYTF
CDR3nt: TGCAGTGCTAGAGATCAGACAAGCAGCAGCAGCTACACCTTC